The T cell receptor beta chain described here comes from a study of long-term antiretroviral therapy in people with HIV. About the research overall: First collections came about a decade before the 2015 immediate-ART recommendation. Findings of the study overall: Clones showing expansion before ART dominated the repertoire at all time points. Unavailable data included ART adherence, viral resistance and therapy changes (switches in treatment). Transplant-donor-level diversity was not reached after ART, though diversity increased.

There are a few counts of this clone. The antigen remains undetermined. Sequencing used immunoSEQ v3.0 at survey level. Clones were sequenced by immunoSEQ multiplex PCR, and TCRdb holds only the in-frame ones, with some missing. The sample contains 30,000 or so clones, around 85% of which appear only once. V was trimmed by 0 bases and J by 5 bases, leaving 9 bases between them. Germline V lookup: CDR1 SGHKS, CDR2 YYEKEE (reference sequence). This CDR3 comprises 13 residues. The gene calls are TRBV5-5 and TRBJ2-7; D unclear. The sequencing used unsorted PBMCs, collected 3 years after starting antiretroviral therapy. This sequence originates from a man in his forties or fifties with HIV. CDR3 sequence (DNA): TGTGCCAGCAGCTTGGGTGGAGCCGACGAGCAGTACTTC. Translating it yields CASSLGGADEQYF.